A selection of T cell receptor beta chains follows, all from one sample in a study of CD8 T cells in Susac syndrome. One entry per CDR3 protein, called by TCRdb with MiXCR from the immunoSEQ multiplex PCR reads. Of about 240,000 distinct CDR3 sequences in the sample, roughly 95% were seen once. Sample: CD4+ T cells from PBMCs. The receptors derive from a human donor with Susac syndrome. The CDR3 runs from the conserved cysteine through the conserved F or W. D genes are given only for firm matches. Size is omitted from some rows. Given values are once, few, many or a class for expanded clones.

D gene,J gene,V gene,clone size,CDR3 protein,CDR3 DNA
NA,TRBJ1-2,TRBV29-1,once,CSVAAAVANYGYTF,TGCAGCGTTGCGGCCGCAGTCGCTAACTATGGCTACACCTTC
NA,TRBJ2-3,TRBV24-1,NA,CATSGAGNLLGQYF,TGTGCCACCAGTGGGGCAGGGAACCTACTGGGACAGTATTTT
NA,TRBJ2-5,TRBV5-1,NA,CASSLAPRGETQYF,TGCGCCAGCAGCTTGGCCCCACGCGGAGAGACCCAGTACTTC
TRBD1,TRBJ2-3,TRBV7-3,NA,CASSASRDRGADTQYF,TGTGCCAGCAGCGCATCCCGGGACAGGGGAGCAGATACGCAGTATTTT
NA,TRBJ1-2,TRBV20-1,NA,CSARQPAGPYGYTF,TGCAGTGCTAGACAACCAGCGGGCCCCTATGGCTACACCTTC
TRBD1,TRBJ2-1,TRBV5-4,NA,CASSPGQGPYNEQFF,TGTGCCAGCAGCCCCGGACAGGGGCCCTACAATGAGCAGTTCTTC
NA,TRBJ2-1,TRBV5-6,NA,CASSSLGRQIGQFF,TGTGCCAGCAGCTCATTGGGACGGCAGATCGGGCAGTTCTTC
NA,TRBJ2-3,TRBV9,NA,CASSVALGDTQYF,TGTGCCAGCAGCGTAGCTCTAGGAGATACGCAGTATTTT
NA,TRBJ2-1,TRBV7-6,NA,CASSLILNEQFF,TGTGCCAGCAGCTTAATTTTGAATGAGCAGTTCTTC
NA,TRBJ2-3,TRBV10-3,NA,CAISESGGNTQYF,TGTGCCATCAGTGAGTCCGGGGGAAATACGCAGTATTTT
TRBD1,TRBJ2-7,TRBV18,NA,CASSPPGQGSYEQYF,TGTGCCAGCTCACCACCGGGACAGGGGTCCTACGAGCAGTACTTC
TRBD1,TRBJ1-1,TRBV4-2,NA,CASSHKPGTGGFFTEAFF,TGTGCCAGCAGCCACAAACCCGGGACAGGGGGCTTTTTCACTGAAGCTTTCTTT
NA,TRBJ2-1,TRBV6-1,NA,CASSDLGLQGQFF,TGTGCCAGCAGTGATCTTGGTCTTCAAGGGCAGTTCTTC
NA,TRBJ1-1,TRBV24-1,once,CATSWKEDEAFF,TGTGCCACCAGCTGGAAGGAGGATGAAGCTTTCTTT
TRBD2,TRBJ2-1,TRBV20-1,NA,CSAREFSGSYNEQFF,TGCAGTGCTAGAGAGTTCAGCGGGAGCTACAATGAGCAGTTCTTC
TRBD1,TRBJ2-5,TRBV20-1,NA,CSARGERKGGLETQYF,TGCAGTGCTAGAGGGGAGAGGAAAGGGGGCTTGGAGACCCAGTACTTC
TRBD2,TRBJ2-1,TRBV12-3/TRBV12-4,once,CASRLLLAGPSNEQFF,TGTGCCAGCAGACTACTACTAGCGGGACCCTCCAATGAGCAGTTCTTC
NA,TRBJ2-5,TRBV20-1,NA,CSAKAGRGLGETQYF,TGCAGTGCTAAGGCCGGACGGGGCCTTGGGGAGACCCAGTACTTC
TRBD1,TRBJ1-5,TRBV5-8,NA,CASSLADRDRRPQHF,TGTGCCAGCAGCTTGGCCGATCGGGACAGGCGGCCCCAGCATTTT
NA,TRBJ2-7,TRBV6-5,NA,CASSSLSRQAGFYEQYF,TGTGCCAGCAGTTCACTAAGTCGACAGGCTGGATTCTACGAGCAGTACTTC
TRBD1,TRBJ1-2,TRBV28,NA,CASSTDRGYTF,TGTGCCAGCAGTACGGACAGGGGCTACACCTTC
NA,TRBJ1-5,TRBV12-5,NA,CASGRTAGQPQHF,TGTGCTAGTGGGAGGACGGCAGGTCAGCCCCAGCATTTT
NA,TRBJ2-3,TRBV20-1,NA,CSASRQSDTQYF,TGCAGTGCTAGTAGACAGTCCGATACGCAGTATTTT
TRBD2,TRBJ2-3,TRBV15,once,CATEAGDTDTQYF,TGTGCCACCGAAGCGGGGGACACAGATACGCAGTATTTT
TRBD1,TRBJ2-5,TRBV4-1,NA,CASSRGTERETQYF,TGCGCCAGCAGCCGAGGGACAGAGAGAGAGACCCAGTACTTC
NA,TRBJ1-2,TRBV28,few,CASSLANYGYTF,TGTGCCAGCAGTTTAGCCAACTATGGCTACACCTTC
NA,TRBJ1-5,TRBV23-1,NA,CASSQVTLALGSNQPQHF,TGCGCCAGCAGTCAAGTAACCCTGGCCCTAGGTAGCAATCAGCCCCAGCATTTT
NA,TRBJ1-1,TRBV19,NA,CASSPAGRGLFFF,TGTGCCAGTAGTCCTGCCGGGAGGGGATTGTTCTTCTTT
TRBD2,TRBJ2-1,TRBV14,NA,CASSQIRTREINEQFF,TGTGCCAGCAGCCAAATTCGGACTAGGGAAATCAATGAGCAGTTCTTC
NA,TRBJ2-3,TRBV14,few,CASSQSGPDTQYF,TGTGCCAGCAGCCAGTCGGGTCCAGATACGCAGTATTTT
NA,TRBJ1-1,TRBV11-2,NA,CASSLETQAFF,TGTGCCAGCAGCTTAGAGACCCAAGCTTTCTTT
NA,TRBJ2-1,TRBV5-4,NA,CASSPRAGAYNEQFF,TGTGCCAGCAGCCCTCGCGCAGGGGCCTACAATGAGCAGTTCTTC
TRBD2,TRBJ2-3,TRBV18,NA,CASSPSGRGTDTQYF,TGTGCCAGCTCACCATCCGGGAGGGGCACAGATACGCAGTATTTT
TRBD1,TRBJ1-2,TRBV4-1,NA,CASSQDGLGGSGYTF,TGCGCCAGCAGCCAAGATGGGTTAGGGGGCTCTGGCTACACCTTC
NA,TRBJ2-1,TRBV7-9,NA,CASSLLDNEQFF,TGTGCCAGCAGTTTACTGGACAATGAGCAGTTCTTC
TRBD1,TRBJ1-2,TRBV29-1,NA,CSVKRDRAFGYTF,TGCAGCGTCAAGAGGGACAGGGCTTTTGGCTACACCTTC
TRBD2,TRBJ2-3,TRBV4-2,NA,CASSPVHSGSFADTQYF,TGTGCCAGCAGCCCAGTCCATAGCGGGAGTTTTGCAGATACGCAGTATTTT
TRBD1,TRBJ1-2,TRBV20-1,once,CSAGGQGEGYTF,TGCAGTGCCGGGGGGCAGGGGGAGGGCTACACCTTC
NA,TRBJ1-1,TRBV3-1,once,CASSQSPNTEAFF,TGTGCCAGCAGCCAATCCCCGAACACTGAAGCTTTCTTT
TRBD2,TRBJ2-4,TRBV6-5,NA,CASSYSMASGSLSTKNIQYF,TGTGCCAGCAGTTACTCGATGGCTAGCGGGAGCCTATCCACCAAAAACATTCAGTACTTC
NA,TRBJ2-3,TRBV28,NA,CASGPADTQYF,TGTGCCAGCGGGCCGGCAGATACGCAGTATTTT